This is a list of T cell receptor beta chains from one sample in a study of T-cell reconstitution after alpha-beta-depleted transplantation in children. TCRdb re-called the PCR reads through MiXCR, storing one row per CDR3 protein. There are around 190,000 distinct CDR3 sequences in the sample; 5.5% to 7% occur only once, and 5.5% lies in the top ten. Here the sequenced sample was PBMCs, taken before TCRalphabeta/CD19-depleted stem cell transplant. Receptor source: a boy aged 2 to 9 with acute lymphoblastic leukemia, due to receive a stem cell transplant. Each CDR3 is given with its conserved first and last residue. The order of the fields is J gene, clone size, D gene, V gene, CDR3 DNA, CDR3 protein. The D gene is left open where the match is weak. Size values are once, few and many counts, or a class for expanded clones, and some rows have none.

J gene: TRBJ1-2
clone size: many
D gene: NA
V gene: TRBV7-8
CDR3 DNA: TGTGCCAGCAGCTTAGCCGGTTTCCGGTGGACTACTAACTATGGCTACACCTTC
CDR3 protein: CASSLAGFRWTTNYGYTF

J gene: TRBJ1-3
clone size: few
D gene: NA
V gene: TRBV20-1
CDR3 DNA: TGCAGTGTCCTAGGGGGGCGAATCTCTGGAAACACCATATATTTT
CDR3 protein: CSVLGGRISGNTIYF

J gene: TRBJ2-4
clone size: many
D gene: NA
V gene: TRBV28
CDR3 DNA: TGTGCCAGCAGTTTTCCGGGGAGCATTCAGTACTTC
CDR3 protein: CASSFPGSIQYF

J gene: TRBJ2-1
clone size: many
D gene: NA
V gene: TRBV10-3
CDR3 DNA: TGTGCCATCAGTGATTCTAGAGGATCAGGGAATGAGCAGTTCTTC
CDR3 protein: CAISDSRGSGNEQFF

J gene: TRBJ2-1
clone size: many
D gene: TRBD2
V gene: TRBV29-1
CDR3 DNA: TGCAGCGTTGAAGTCCCCAGCGGGAGGGCGTGGGAGCAGTTCTTC
CDR3 protein: CSVEVPSGRAWEQFF

J gene: TRBJ2-2
clone size: many
D gene: NA
V gene: TRBV28
CDR3 DNA: TGTGCCAGCAGTTTACGCTGGGGGTTGAAGGACACCGGGGAGCTGTTTTTT
CDR3 protein: CASSLRWGLKDTGELFF

J gene: TRBJ1-5
clone size: many
D gene: TRBD1
V gene: TRBV2
CDR3 DNA: TGTGCCAGCAGTTCCGGGACAGGGGGACAGCCCCAGCATTTT
CDR3 protein: CASSSGTGGQPQHF

J gene: TRBJ1-2
clone size: NA
D gene: NA
V gene: TRBV20-1
CDR3 DNA: TGCAGTGCTGCCGCAGCCCCAGCTAACTATGGCTACACCTTC
CDR3 protein: CSAAAAPANYGYTF

J gene: TRBJ2-3
clone size: many
D gene: TRBD2
V gene: TRBV28
CDR3 DNA: TGTGCCAGCAGTTTTCTGACTAGCGGCACCCATAATACGCAGTATTTT
CDR3 protein: CASSFLTSGTHNTQYF

J gene: TRBJ2-7
clone size: many
D gene: TRBD1
V gene: TRBV6-1
CDR3 DNA: TGTGCCAGCAGTGAATGGTCAGGGGGCAAAGACGAGCAGTACTTC
CDR3 protein: CASSEWSGGKDEQYF

J gene: TRBJ2-3
clone size: many
D gene: NA
V gene: TRBV20-1
CDR3 DNA: TGCAGTGCTAGACCAGGGGCAGATACGCAGTATTTT
CDR3 protein: CSARPGADTQYF

J gene: TRBJ1-3
clone size: NA
D gene: TRBD1
V gene: TRBV9
CDR3 DNA: TGTGCCAGCAGCGTCACTGGACAGGGGGGAAACACCATATATTTT
CDR3 protein: CASSVTGQGGNTIYF

J gene: TRBJ2-5
clone size: many
D gene: NA
V gene: TRBV5-1
CDR3 DNA: TGCGCCAGCAGCTTCCCGGGATCTGGGGAGACCCAGTACTTC
CDR3 protein: CASSFPGSGETQYF

J gene: TRBJ2-3
clone size: many
D gene: TRBD2
V gene: TRBV12-3/TRBV12-4
CDR3 DNA: TGTGCCAGCAGTGCCCGGACTAGTCTGACGCAGTATTTT
CDR3 protein: CASSARTSLTQYF

J gene: TRBJ1-2
clone size: few
D gene: NA
V gene: TRBV28
CDR3 DNA: TGTGCCAGCAGTTTCAGAGACCGTGCACAGGGTGACTATGGCTACACCTTC
CDR3 protein: CASSFRDRAQGDYGYTF

J gene: TRBJ2-7
clone size: few
D gene: TRBD1
V gene: TRBV20-1
CDR3 DNA: TGCAGTGCTAGGAACGCCGGACAGGGTAGTGACGAGCAGTACTTC
CDR3 protein: CSARNAGQGSDEQYF

J gene: TRBJ2-7
clone size: many
D gene: TRBD2
V gene: TRBV4-2
CDR3 DNA: TGTGCCAGCAGCCAAGGTAGCGGGGGGGCTGAGCAGTACTTC
CDR3 protein: CASSQGSGGAEQYF

J gene: TRBJ1-2
clone size: many
D gene: TRBD1
V gene: TRBV28
CDR3 DNA: TGTGCCAGCAGTTTAGACTCGCAGACAGGGGGCTCCTATGGCTACACCTTC
CDR3 protein: CASSLDSQTGGSYGYTF

J gene: TRBJ1-2
clone size: many
D gene: NA
V gene: TRBV29-1
CDR3 DNA: TGCAGCGTTGAAGAAGGTATCCTCCGGGGCTACACCTTC
CDR3 protein: CSVEEGILRGYTF

J gene: TRBJ1-3
clone size: NA
D gene: TRBD1
V gene: TRBV20-1
CDR3 DNA: TGCTGTGCTAGAAATAATGGACAGGGCGATTTAAACACCATATATTTT
CDR3 protein: CCARNNGQGDLNTIYF

J gene: TRBJ2-1
clone size: many
D gene: NA
V gene: TRBV6-2/TRBV6-3
CDR3 DNA: TGTGCCAGCAGTAGGTGGGGTGAGTCCTACAATGAGCAGTTCTTC
CDR3 protein: CASSRWGESYNEQFF

J gene: TRBJ2-7
clone size: NA
D gene: NA
V gene: TRBV21-1
CDR3 DNA: TGTGCCAGCAGCAAAGCTCCCAGGCTCTCCTACGAGCAGTACTTC
CDR3 protein: CASSKAPRLSYEQYF

J gene: TRBJ1-4
clone size: NA
D gene: NA
V gene: TRBV30
CDR3 DNA: TGTGCCTGGAGGGCCGGGGAGAGAGGTGAAAAACTGTTTTTT
CDR3 protein: CAWRAGERGEKLFF

J gene: TRBJ1-1
clone size: few
D gene: NA
V gene: TRBV7-8
CDR3 DNA: TGTGCCAGCAGCCAAAACAGGAACGCTGAAGCTTTCTTT
CDR3 protein: CASSQNRNAEAFF